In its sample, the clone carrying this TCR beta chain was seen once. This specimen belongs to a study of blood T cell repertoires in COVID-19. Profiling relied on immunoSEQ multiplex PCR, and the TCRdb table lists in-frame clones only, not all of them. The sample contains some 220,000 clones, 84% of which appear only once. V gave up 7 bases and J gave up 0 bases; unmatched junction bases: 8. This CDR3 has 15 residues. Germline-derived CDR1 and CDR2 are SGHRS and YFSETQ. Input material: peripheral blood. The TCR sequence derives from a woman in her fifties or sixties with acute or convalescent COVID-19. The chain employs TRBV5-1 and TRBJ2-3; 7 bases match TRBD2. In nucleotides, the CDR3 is TGCGCCAGCCGAACTCGACTAGCCAGCACAGATACGCAGTATTTT. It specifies CASRTRLASTDTQYF.